This passage covers 9 T cell receptor beta chains from one sample sequenced in a study of CD8+ T cells in alopecia areata (dated by TCRdb to 2017 to 2018). The library was made by the immunoSEQ multiplex PCR assay. To provide template for TCR sequencing, every sample had RNA extracted and reverse transcribed into cDNA. TCRdb holds this immuneACCESS table with in-frame rearrangements only. Some clones are missing; in checked studies, unresolved V genes explain under half, and the rest has no known cause. Within this sample are 210,000 or so clones, with approximately 65% of them counted one time only. The ten largest make up roughly 1.2% of the sample. This specimen's treatment or condition label, interpreted: oral pan-JAK inhibitor, 5-10 mg twice daily. This material consisted of CD4+ T cells sorted from blood, taken between weeks 44 and 45, from a patient treated with tofacitinib. Every receptor here comes from a human donor with alopecia areata.

V usage is TRBV29-1 and J usage is TRBJ2-7, with D perhaps TRBD2 (5 bases). The V gene's germline CDR1 is SQVTM and CDR2 ANQGSEA. The CDR3 is 11 amino acids. The V and J ends lost 3 bases and 5 bases respectively, with 8 bases between them. In nucleotides, the CDR3 is TGCAGCGTTGAGACCGGGGACGAGCAGTACTTC. It encodes CSVETGDEQYF.

The CDR3 reads CASSLDRGPDTGELFF. CDR3 sequence (DNA): TGTGCCAGCAGCTTAGATCGGGGGCCGGACACCGGGGAGCTGTTTTTT. The gene calls are TRBV5-6 and TRBJ2-2; D is possibly TRBD1 or TRBD2 (6 bases each). V was cut by 2 bases and J by 3 bases, with 14 bases left in between. The CDR3 contains 16 residues. Germline V gene sequence: CDR1 SGHDT, CDR2 YYEEEE.

The V call is TRBV2, the J call TRBJ2-5; D may be TRBD1 or TRBD2 (5 bases each). Germline CDR1 and CDR2: SNHLY and FYNNEI. Trimming left V 1 base short and J 4 bases short, with 10 bases between. The CDR3 is 14 amino acids. CDR3 residues: CASSEGGGRETQYF. The CDR3 DNA sequence: TGTGCCAGCAGTGAAGGTGGGGGAAGAGAGACCCAGTACTTC.

The chain links TRBV2 to TRBJ1-1; D gene uncertain. V dropped 7 bases and J dropped 1 base, with 10 bases sitting between them. CDR1 is SNHLY and CDR2 is FYNNEI in the germline V gene. This CDR3 has 13 residues. The CDR3 region has the DNA TGTGCCAGCACCGGGGAACGGAACACTGAAGCTTTCTTT. This encodes CASTGERNTEAFF. The full variable domain, in which reference TRBV2 and TRBJ1-1 provide the parts outside the CDR3, is EPEVTQTPSHQVTQMGQEVILRCVPISNHLYFYWYRQILGQKVEFLVSFYNNEISEKSEIFDDQFSVERPDGSNFTLKIRSTKLEDSAMYFCASTGERNTEAFFGQGTRLTVV.

Only a few counts were recorded for this clone. The chain employs TRBV5-6 and TRBJ2-7, with D hard to call. This CDR3 has 14 amino acids. From germline, CDR1 is SGHDT and CDR2 YYEEEE. The V gene lost 9 bases and the J gene lost 2 bases, with 18 bases spanning the gap. The CDR3 region is CATRPSMKPYEQYF. The CDR3 nucleotides read TGTGCCACCCGCCCATCAATGAAACCCTACGAGCAGTACTTC.

A remark on this clone: This CDR3 is also generated by other DNA sequences in the sample. The CDR3 loop reads CASSPSGTYEQYF. CDR3 DNA sequence: TGCGCCAGCAGCCCAAGCGGAACCTACGAGCAGTACTTC. J is TRBJ2-7 and V is TRBV5-1; the D gene is possibly TRBD2 (5 bases). The germline V gene has CDR1 SGHRS and CDR2 YFSETQ. The V end lost 4 bases, the J end lost 2 bases, and 10 bases lay between the germline ends. The CDR3 consists of 13 residues.

The CDR3 sequence is CASGQSRDQPQHF. The CDR3 DNA reads as TGTGCCAGCGGACAATCTCGAGATCAGCCCCAGCATTTT. The chain uses TRBV6-1 and TRBJ1-5; D possibly corresponds to TRBD1 (5 bases). The germline gives CDR1 MNHNS, CDR2 SASEGT. This CDR3 contains 13 residues. V was cut by 8 bases and J by 5 bases, with 13 bases left in between.

The rearrangement uses TRBV7-9 and TRBJ1-1; D is unclear. The CDR3 runs to 14 residues. Trimming removed 1 base at V and 3 bases at J, with 9 bases between. Germline loops: CDR1 SEHNR, CDR2 FQNEAQ (reference sequence). CDR3: CASSLGPQDTEAFF. CDR3 bases: TGTGCCAGCAGCTTAGGACCTCAGGACACTGAAGCTTTCTTT.

This clone has a single count. This chain connects TRBV7-2 to TRBJ2-1; D is undetermined. The V end was cut by 1 base, the J end by 9 bases, with 10 bases between. The CDR3 covers 13 residues. Germline-derived CDR1 and CDR2 are SGHTA and FQGNSA. The DNA for the CDR3 is TGTGCCAGCAGCTTAGGGATTAGTAGTGAGCAGTTCTTC. Translated: CASSLGISSEQFF. The full variable domain, completed using reference TRBV7-2 and TRBJ2-1, is GAGVSQSPSNKVTEKGKDVELRCDPISGHTALYWYRQSLGQGLEFLIYFQGNSAPDKSGLPSDRFSAERTGGSVSTLTIQRTQQEDSAVYLCASSLGISSEQFFGPGTRLTVL.